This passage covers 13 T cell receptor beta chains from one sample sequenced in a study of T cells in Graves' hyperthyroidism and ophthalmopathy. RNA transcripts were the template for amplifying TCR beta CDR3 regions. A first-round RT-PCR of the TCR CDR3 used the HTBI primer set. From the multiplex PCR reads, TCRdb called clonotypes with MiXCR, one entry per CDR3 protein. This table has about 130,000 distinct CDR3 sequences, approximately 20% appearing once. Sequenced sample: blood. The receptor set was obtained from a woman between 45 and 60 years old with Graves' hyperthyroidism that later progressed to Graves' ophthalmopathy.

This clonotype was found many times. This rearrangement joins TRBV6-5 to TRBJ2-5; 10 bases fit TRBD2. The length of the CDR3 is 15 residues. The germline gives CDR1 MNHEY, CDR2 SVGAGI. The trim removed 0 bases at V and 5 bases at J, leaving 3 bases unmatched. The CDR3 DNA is TGTGCCAGCAGTTACTCAGCGGGAGGGTACGAGACCCAGTACTTC. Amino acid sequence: CASSYSAGGYETQYF.

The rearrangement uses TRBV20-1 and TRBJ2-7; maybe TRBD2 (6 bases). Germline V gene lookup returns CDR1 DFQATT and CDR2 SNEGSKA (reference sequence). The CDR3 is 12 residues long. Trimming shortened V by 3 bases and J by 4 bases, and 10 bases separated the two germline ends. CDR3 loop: CSARAEGYEQYF. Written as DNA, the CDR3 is TGCAGTGCTAGGGCGGAGGGTTACGAGCAGTACTTC.

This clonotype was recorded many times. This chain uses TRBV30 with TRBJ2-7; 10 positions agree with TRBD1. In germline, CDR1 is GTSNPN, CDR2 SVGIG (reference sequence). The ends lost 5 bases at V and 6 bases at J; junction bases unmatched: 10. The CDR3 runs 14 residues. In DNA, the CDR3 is TGTGCCTGGGGGACCGGGACAGGGGATGTCGAGCAGTACTTC. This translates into CAWGTGTGDVEQYF. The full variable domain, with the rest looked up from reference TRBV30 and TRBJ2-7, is SQTIHQWPATLVQPVGSPLSLECTVEGTSNPNLYWYRQAAGRGLQLLFYSVGIGQISSEVPQNLSASRPQDRQFILSSKKLLLSDSGFYLCAWGTGTGDVEQYFGPGTRLTVT.

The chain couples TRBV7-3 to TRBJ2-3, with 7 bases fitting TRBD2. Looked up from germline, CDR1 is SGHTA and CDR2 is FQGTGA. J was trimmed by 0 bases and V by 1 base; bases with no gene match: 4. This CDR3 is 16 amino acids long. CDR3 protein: CASSLKVAGSTDTQYF. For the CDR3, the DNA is TGTGCCAGCAGCTTAAAGGTAGCGGGCAGCACAGATACGCAGTATTTT.

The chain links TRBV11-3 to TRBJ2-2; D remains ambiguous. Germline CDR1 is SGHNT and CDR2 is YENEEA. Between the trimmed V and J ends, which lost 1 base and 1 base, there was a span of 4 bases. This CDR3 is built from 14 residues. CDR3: CASSLAMNTGELFF. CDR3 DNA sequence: TGTGCCAGCAGCTTAGCTATGAACACCGGGGAGCTGTTTTTT. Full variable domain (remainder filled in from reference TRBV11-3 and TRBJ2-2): EAGVVQSPRYKIIEKKQPVAFWCNPISGHNTLYWYLQNLGQGPELLIRYENEEAVDDSQLPKDRFSAERLKGVDSTLKIQPAELGDSAVYLCASSLAMNTGELFFGEGSRLTVL.

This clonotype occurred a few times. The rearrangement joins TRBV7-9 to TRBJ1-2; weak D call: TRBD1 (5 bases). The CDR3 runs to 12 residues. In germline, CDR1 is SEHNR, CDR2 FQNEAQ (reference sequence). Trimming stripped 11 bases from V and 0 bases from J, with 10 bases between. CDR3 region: CAGTSANYGYTF. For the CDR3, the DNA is TGTGCCGGGACTAGCGCTAACTATGGCTACACCTTC.

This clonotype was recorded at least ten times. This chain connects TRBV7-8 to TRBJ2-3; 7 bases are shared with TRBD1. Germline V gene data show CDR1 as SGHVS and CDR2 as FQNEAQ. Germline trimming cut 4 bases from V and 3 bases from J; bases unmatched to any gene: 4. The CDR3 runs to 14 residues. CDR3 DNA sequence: TGTGCCAGCAGCTCGGGACAGCCAACAGATACGCAGTATTTT. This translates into CASSSGQPTDTQYF. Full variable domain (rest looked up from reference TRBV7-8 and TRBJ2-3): GAGVSQSPRYKVAKRGQDVALRCDPISGHVSLFWYQQALGQGPEFLTYFQNEAQLDKSGLPSDRFFAERPEGSVSTLKIQRTQQEDSAVYLCASSSGQPTDTQYFGPGTRLTVL.

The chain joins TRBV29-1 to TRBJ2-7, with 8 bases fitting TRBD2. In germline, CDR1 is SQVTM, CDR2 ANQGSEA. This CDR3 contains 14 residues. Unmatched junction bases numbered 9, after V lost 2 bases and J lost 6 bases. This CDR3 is CSVEFSGSAGEQYF. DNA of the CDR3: TGCAGCGTTGAATTCAGCGGGAGTGCTGGCGAGCAGTACTTC.

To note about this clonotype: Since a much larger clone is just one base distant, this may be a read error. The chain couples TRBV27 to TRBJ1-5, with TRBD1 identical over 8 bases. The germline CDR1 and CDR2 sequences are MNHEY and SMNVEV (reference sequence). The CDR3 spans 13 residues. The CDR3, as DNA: TGTGTCAGCGGCGGACAGGGTTATCAGCCCCAGCATTTT. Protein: CVSGGQGYQPQHF.

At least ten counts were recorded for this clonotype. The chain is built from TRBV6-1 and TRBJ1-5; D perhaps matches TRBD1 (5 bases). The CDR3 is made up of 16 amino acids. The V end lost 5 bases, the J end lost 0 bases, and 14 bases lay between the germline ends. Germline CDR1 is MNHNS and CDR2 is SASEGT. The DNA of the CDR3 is TGTGCCAGCAGTTTAACAGGCTCCTTTAGCAATCAGCCCCAGCATTTT. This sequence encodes CASSLTGSFSNQPQHF.

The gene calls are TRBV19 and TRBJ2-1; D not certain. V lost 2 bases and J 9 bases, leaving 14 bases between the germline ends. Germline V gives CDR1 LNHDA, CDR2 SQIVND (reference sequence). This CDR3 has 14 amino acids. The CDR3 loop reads CASSINSPMSEQFF. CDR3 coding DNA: TGTGCCAGTAGTATAAACAGCCCAATGAGTGAGCAGTTCTTC.

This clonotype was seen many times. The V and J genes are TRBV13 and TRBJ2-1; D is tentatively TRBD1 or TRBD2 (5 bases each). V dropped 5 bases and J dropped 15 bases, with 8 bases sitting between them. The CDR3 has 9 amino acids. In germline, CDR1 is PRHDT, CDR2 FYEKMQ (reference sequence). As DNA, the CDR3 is TGTGCCAGCAGCCAAGGGACGTTCTTC. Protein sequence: CASSQGTFF.

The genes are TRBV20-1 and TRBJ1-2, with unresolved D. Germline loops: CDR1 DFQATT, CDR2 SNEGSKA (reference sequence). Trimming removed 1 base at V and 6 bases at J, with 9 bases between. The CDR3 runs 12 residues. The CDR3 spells CSARVQVNGYTF. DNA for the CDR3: TGCAGTGCTAGAGTCCAGGTTAATGGCTACACCTTC.